The clone carrying this T cell receptor (beta chain) was seen repeatedly, ten times or more. There were TCR beta CDR3 regions amplified from RNA transcripts. The HTBI primer set served for first-round RT-PCR of the TCR CDR3. TCRdb processed the multiplex PCR reads anew with MiXCR; each CDR3 protein has one entry. The sample holds about 770,000 distinct CDR3 sequences, around a sixth seen once. The data stem from a study of T cells in Graves' hyperthyroidism and ophthalmopathy. Diagnostic decisions used clinical symptoms, serum thyroxine and TRAb, thyroid ultrasound and orbital computed tomography. Fresh peripheral blood, roughly 10 ml, was the source of the PBMCs. V lost 4 bases to trimming and J lost 1 base, with 11 bases between them. The CDR3 totals 14 residues. Germline CDR1 is SGHRS and CDR2 is YFSETQ.

This chain joins TRBV5-1 and TRBJ1-1; D is ambiguous. Material for sequencing was blood. The source of this sequence is a woman between 50 and 59 years old with Graves' hyperthyroidism that later progressed to Graves' ophthalmopathy. Here the CDR3 reads CASSLRHRNTEAFF. Written as DNA, the CDR3 is TGCGCCAGCAGCCTTCGACATCGGAACACTGAAGCTTTCTTT.